These 30 T cell receptor beta chains came from one sample sequenced in a study of sequential checkpoint blockade in melanoma. Produced via immunoSEQ multiplex PCR; TCRdb's table is partial and in-frame only. The data hold about 6,100 clones, with roughly half observed a single time. Documented treatment: randomized to nivolumab then ipilimumab (arm A) or the reverse (arm B). The material was CD8+ T cells sorted from blood (inferred from file names), obtained from a patient given nivolumab and ipilimumab in sequence. The source of these receptors is a human patient with melanoma. Some clones in this sample may be carry-over from other donors' samples.

The chain uses TRBV7-8 and TRBJ2-7; unclear D gene. V shed 5 bases and J shed 0 bases, with 11 bases lying between them. Germline CDR1 reads SGHVS; CDR2 reads FQNEAQ. The CDR3 length is 14 residues. The CDR3: CASSPWASSYEQYF. The CDR3 coding sequence is TGTGCCAGCAGCCCCTGGGCGAGCTCCTACGAGCAGTACTTC.

The J gene is TRBJ1-1, the V gene TRBV19; D gene unclear. V was trimmed by 0 bases and J by 7 bases, leaving 9 bases between them. The length of the CDR3 is 13 residues. Germline V gene sequence: CDR1 LNHDA, CDR2 SQIVND (reference sequence). The CDR3 DNA is TGTGCCAGTAGTATAGATGGAGAGGTTGAAGCTTTCTTT. This gives the protein CASSIDGEVEAFF.

Details on this clone: At one end, the junction sequence differs from germline, possibly due to a read error. The genes are TRBV7-2 and TRBJ2-7; TRBD2 is a possible D gene (6 bases). CDR3 size: 14 residues. Germline values: CDR1 SGHTA, CDR2 FQGNSA. CDR3 bases: TGCGCCAGCAGCCAAGACCGGGAGACCTACGAGCAGTACTTC. Encoded protein: CASSQDRETYEQYF.

Regarding this clone: A far bigger clonotype differs at one base, so this is likely a read error. CDR3 sequence: CARSLAATAYEQYF. CDR3 DNA sequence: TGTGCCAGAAGCTTAGCTGCCACAGCCTACGAGCAGTACTTC. The rearrangement joins TRBV5-3 to TRBJ2-7; D remains ambiguous. TRBV5-3 has ORF status, its function being uncertain. With 2 bases removed from V and 2 bases from J, the gap between germline ends came to 11 bases. The length of the CDR3 is 14 residues.

This clone was counted only a few times. The chain carries TRBV7-9 and TRBJ1-1; D is ambiguous. The CDR3 has 13 amino acids. V shed 10 bases and J shed 0 bases, with 12 bases lying between them. Per germline, CDR1 SEHNR and CDR2 FQNEAQ (reference sequence). The CDR3 reads CATRGQMNTEAFF. Written as DNA, the CDR3 is TGTGCCACCCGAGGGCAGATGAACACTGAAGCTTTCTTT.

This clone was seen many times. V usage is TRBV7-2 and J usage is TRBJ2-7, with D uncertain. Trimming took off 0 bases at V and 2 bases at J, with 8 bases between the two ends. This CDR3 has 14 amino acids. Germline lookup yields CDR1 SGHTA and CDR2 FQGNSA. For the CDR3, the DNA is TGTGCCAGCAGCTTAGCTGCCACAGCCTACGAGCAGTACTTC. Protein product: CASSLAATAYEQYF.

This clone was recorded once. The chain couples TRBV2 to TRBJ2-7; 7 bases are a match to TRBD1. J was trimmed by 7 bases and V by 3 bases; bases with no gene match: 9. The CDR3 contains 14 residues. CDR1 SNHLY and CDR2 FYNNEI come from the germline V gene. CDR3 nucleotides: TGTGCCAGCAGTGAGAGAGGGGGCCGGTGGGAGCAGTACTTC. It codes for CASSERGGRWEQYF. The whole variable domain, remainder taken from reference TRBV2 and TRBJ2-7, is EPEVTQTPSHQVTQMGQEVILRCVPISNHLYFYWYRQILGQKVEFLVSFYNNEISEKSEIFDDQFSVERPDGSNFTLKIRSTKLEDSAMYFCASSERGGRWEQYFGPGTRLTVT.

The rearrangement uses TRBV6-1 and TRBJ2-1; perhaps TRBD2 as D (6 bases). Germline CDR1 is MNHNS and CDR2 is SASEGT. Trimming took 3 bases from V and 4 from J, leaving 10 bases between them. The CDR3 runs 14 residues. The CDR3 nucleotides read TGTGCCAGCAGTGATACCGGGACTTACAATGAGCAGTTCTTC. The encoded protein is CASSDTGTYNEQFF.

This chain links TRBV7-9 with TRBJ2-7; maybe TRBD1 (6 bases). From germline, CDR1 is SEHNR and CDR2 FQNEAQ (reference sequence). The ends were cut back, 6 bases at V and 3 bases at J, with 12 bases in the middle. The CDR3 loop spans 13 amino acids. In nucleotides, the CDR3 is TGTGCCAGCAGAGGAGAGGGGGACTACGAGCAGTACTTC. This translates into CASRGEGDYEQYF.

This clone has a handful of counts. The V and J genes are TRBV9 and TRBJ1-2, with D perhaps TRBD1 (5 bases). This CDR3 contains 12 residues. Germline V gene data show CDR1 as SGDLS and CDR2 as YYNGEE. V gave up 7 bases and J gave up 8 bases, with 15 bases separating them. The CDR3 DNA reads TGTGCCAGCTCGGGACTGGGAATGGGCTACACCTTC. Its translation: CASSGLGMGYTF.

The CDR3 coding sequence is TGTGCCAGCAGTTCAAGTCGCAGGGGCACTAATGAAAAACTGTTTTTT. Amino acids: CASSSSRRGTNEKLFF. V is TRBV27 and J is TRBJ1-4; D is possibly TRBD1 (6 bases). The CDR3 contains 16 residues. Trimming pared 4 bases from V and 2 bases from J, leaving 14 bases between. CDR1 and CDR2 from the germline V gene are MNHEY and SMNVEV (reference sequence).

This clone is medium-sized (0.01 to 0.1%) within its sample. The V call is TRBV7-9, the J call TRBJ2-7, with D possibly TRBD1 on 5 matching bases. V lost 5 bases and J 3 bases, leaving 8 bases between the germline ends. The CDR3 spans 12 residues. The germline V gene has CDR1 SEHNR and CDR2 FQNEAQ (reference sequence). Here the CDR3 reads CASSTDSYEQYF. CDR3 DNA sequence: TGTGCCAGCAGCACTGACAGCTACGAGCAGTACTTC.

The rearrangement joins TRBV29-1 to TRBJ1-2; D perhaps matches TRBD1 (5 bases). The germline V gene has CDR1 SQVTM and CDR2 ANQGSEA. The CDR3 is 16 residues long. Trimming removed 0 bases from V and 1 base from J, with 15 bases in between. CDR3 DNA: TGCAGCGTTGAAGATGGGGCGGGAGCGGGTAACTATGGCTACACCTTC. Protein product: CSVEDGAGAGNYGYTF.

V gene TRBV14 combines with J gene TRBJ1-1; the match to TRBD1 covers 12 bases. The V gene end was trimmed by 4 bases and the J gene end by 5 bases; junction bases not matched to a gene: 11. Germline V gene data show CDR1 as SGHDN and CDR2 as FVKESK. CDR3 size: 17 residues. CDR3 sequence reads: CASSRGTGGGRNTEAFF. The CDR3 DNA sequence: TGTGCCAGCAGCCGGGGGACAGGGGGCGGTAGGAATACTGAAGCTTTCTTT.

This clone is medium-sized. V and J are TRBV7-9 and TRBJ2-7; D gene ambiguous. This CDR3 is 14 amino acids long. Between the trimmed V and J ends, which lost 1 base and 2 bases, there was a span of 9 bases. CDR1 and CDR2 (germline): SEHNR, FQNEAQ (reference sequence). CDR3 nucleotides: TGTGCCAGCAGCTTAGGGTCCAGTCCCTACGAGCAGTACTTC. It encodes CASSLGSSPYEQYF.

The CDR3 nucleotides read TGTGCCAGCAGCTTAGCAGGGGGCTGGTCACCCCTCCACTTT. Its translation is CASSLAGGWSPLHF. This sequence joins TRBV5-8 and TRBJ1-6; 8 bases are a match to TRBD1. The CDR3 has 14 residues. Germline V gene lookup returns CDR1 SGHTS and CDR2 YDEGEE. Germline trimming cut 2 bases from V and 10 bases from J; bases unmatched to any gene: 5. Looking up the rest from reference TRBV5-8 and TRBJ1-6 gives the full variable domain: EAGVTQSPTHLIKTRGQQATLRCSPISGHTSVYWYQQALGLGLQFLLWYDEGEERNRGNFPPRFSGRQFPNYSSELNVNALELEDSALYLCASSLAGGWSPLHFGNGTRLTVT.

This chain uses TRBV27 with TRBJ2-7; no definite D call. V lost 4 bases and J lost 3, with 7 bases in between. Germline V gives CDR1 MNHEY, CDR2 SMNVEV (reference sequence). CDR3 length: 12 amino acids. The CDR3 bases are TGTGCCAGCAGTTCCCCAAACTACGAGCAGTACTTC. Encoded protein: CASSSPNYEQYF.

This clone rates as medium-sized. The chain carries TRBV7-9 and TRBJ1-2; 11 bases are shared with TRBD1. CDR1 SEHNR and CDR2 FQNEAQ come from the germline V gene (reference sequence). V was clipped by 6 bases and J by 3 bases; unmatched bases: 6. The CDR3 covers 15 residues. DNA for the CDR3: TGTGCCAGCAGAACCGGGACAGGGGGATACTATGGCTACACCTTC. Protein sequence: CASRTGTGGYYGYTF.

The chain couples TRBV27 to TRBJ1-1, with D possibly TRBD1 on 5 matching bases. The length of the CDR3 is 16 residues. Trimming left V 3 bases short and J 4 bases short, with 18 bases between. Germline values: CDR1 MNHEY, CDR2 SMNVEV (reference sequence). The CDR3 nucleotides read TGTGCCAGCAGTTTTAACCCCAGGGAGGAAAGCACTGAAGCTTTCTTT. It translates to CASSFNPREESTEAFF.

The chain recombines TRBV27 with TRBJ1-1, with 12 nucleotides matching TRBD1. Germline V gives CDR1 MNHEY, CDR2 SMNVEV (reference sequence). The CDR3 loop spans 15 amino acids. With V trimmed by 4 bases and J by 4 bases, 4 bases remained unmatched. CDR3 sequence reads: CASSSRDRGLTEAFF. CDR3 nucleotide sequence: TGTGCCAGCAGTTCCCGGGACAGGGGGCTCACTGAAGCTTTCTTT.

J is TRBJ1-4 and V is TRBV19; D is perhaps TRBD1 (6 bases). Germline values: CDR1 LNHDA, CDR2 SQIVND (reference sequence). V was trimmed by 2 bases and J by 7 bases, leaving 17 bases between them. The CDR3 consists of 16 residues. CDR3 bases: TGTGCCAGTAGTATATCGAGCGGGGGGGGCGGTGAAAAACTGTTTTTT. Amino acid sequence: CASSISSGGGGEKLFF. Drawing the rest from reference TRBV19 and TRBJ1-4, the complete variable domain is DGGITQSPKYLFRKEGQNVTLSCEQNLNHDAMYWYRQDPGQGLRLIYYSQIVNDFQKGDIAEGYSVSREKKESFPLTVTSAQKNPTAFYLCASSISSGGGGEKLFFGSGTQLSVL.

V gene TRBV28 combines with J gene TRBJ1-4; no firm D call. The CDR3 has 13 residues. Germline V gives CDR1 MDHEN, CDR2 SYDVKM. Deletions cut 4 bases from V and 8 bases from J, with 11 bases between. In nucleotides, the CDR3 is TGTGCCAGCAGTTCCGCTTCGGTCGAAAAACTGTTTTTT. Its protein product is CASSSASVEKLFF. The full variable domain, its missing parts supplied by reference TRBV28 and TRBJ1-4, is DVKVTQSSRYLVKRTGEKVFLECVQDMDHENMFWYRQDPGLGLRLIYFSYDVKMKEKGDIPEGYSVSREKKERFSLILESASTNQTSMYLCASSSASVEKLFFGSGTQLSVL.

The V call is TRBV10-1, the J call TRBJ2-7; 10 nucleotides line up with TRBD2. The V gene's germline CDR1 is WNHNN and CDR2 SYGVQD (reference sequence). Trimming removed 0 bases from V and 12 bases from J; junction bases left unmatched: 2. The CDR3 consists of 12 residues. The CDR3 here is CASSESSGGLYF. CDR3 nucleotides: TGCGCCAGCAGTGAGTCTAGCGGGGGGTTGTACTTC.

The V and J genes are TRBV7-6 and TRBJ1-2; 7 bases align to TRBD1. V shed 3 bases and J 12 bases; nucleotides not matched to a gene: 10. CDR1 is SGHVS and CDR2 is FNYEAQ in the germline V gene. The CDR3 is made up of 13 amino acids. CDR3 bases: TGTGCCAGCAGCTTTGGACCTGGGGGACAGCACACCTTC. Residues: CASSFGPGGQHTF.

The V and J genes are TRBV30 and TRBJ2-7, with 8 nucleotides matching TRBD1. Germline V gene lookup returns CDR1 GTSNPN and CDR2 SVGIG (reference sequence). This CDR3 region has 17 residues. V was pared by 3 bases and J by 3 bases, with 16 bases of the junction left unmatched. The DNA for the CDR3 is TGTGCCTGGAGAGGTACGACAGGGGAAAGTTACGGCTACGAGCAGTACTTC. Translation: CAWRGTTGESYGYEQYF.

This clone occurred once. The V gene is TRBV19, the J gene TRBJ1-5; 7 bases fit TRBD1. The V gene's germline CDR1 is LNHDA and CDR2 SQIVND (reference sequence). Germline trimming cut 0 bases from V and 5 bases from J; bases unmatched to any gene: 13. This CDR3 comprises 18 residues. CDR3 in amino acids: CASSIDGFPGGTYQPQHF. In nucleotides, the CDR3 is TGTGCCAGTAGTATAGATGGGTTTCCAGGGGGAACGTATCAGCCCCAGCATTTT.

This clone was recorded a few times. This rearrangement joins TRBV27 to TRBJ2-7; D is perhaps TRBD1 (6 bases). V was clipped by 4 bases and J by 3 bases, with 13 bases between them. In germline, CDR1 is MNHEY, CDR2 SMNVEV (reference sequence). The CDR3 is made up of 14 amino acids. The CDR3: CASSSAGEVYEQYF. As DNA, the CDR3 is TGTGCCAGCAGTTCGGCAGGGGAAGTCTACGAGCAGTACTTC.

The rearrangement uses TRBV5-4 and TRBJ1-1; 9 bases fit TRBD1. The junction had 0 bases not matched to a gene; V was cut back by 0 bases and J by 3 bases. This CDR3 contains 14 residues. The germline CDR1 and CDR2 sequences are SGHNT and YYREEE (reference sequence). The DNA for the CDR3 is TGTGCCAGCAGCTTGGACAGGGGGCACACTGAAGCTTTCTTT. It encodes CASSLDRGHTEAFF.

In its sample, this clone was seen a few times. V is TRBV5-5 and J is TRBJ1-5, with TRBD1 identical over 9 bases. Germline CDR1 reads SGHKS; CDR2 reads YYEKEE (reference sequence). The CDR3 sequence is 16 residues long. With 0 bases clipped from V and 4 bases from J, the junction kept 5 bases outside the gene matches. The CDR3 nucleotides are TGTGCCAGCAGCTTGGGGACAGGGGAGTGGAATCAGCCCCAGCATTTT. Its protein is CASSLGTGEWNQPQHF.

This clone was found a few times. The chain is built from TRBV11-2 and TRBJ1-4; 8 positions agree with TRBD1. The CDR3 covers 14 residues. V lost 5 bases and J lost 6; bases outside the gene matches: 5. Germline CDR1 and CDR2: SGHAT and FQNNGV. The CDR3, as DNA: TGTGCCAGCAGCGAACAGGGGGGAGATGAAAAACTGTTTTTT. Translation: CASSEQGGDEKLFF.